This TCR beta chain was documented in a study of blood T cell repertoires in COVID-19. Study details: The United States, Italy and Spain supplied acute and convalescent COVID-19 samples. T cells, B-cell-depleted T cells, or PBMCs supplied cDNA or gDNA.

The repertoire was sequenced with immunoSEQ multiplex PCR; TCRdb's copy has only in-frame clones and lacks some. The sample consists of about 180,000 clones, 86% of them appearing once. Membership in each cohort depended on participant-reported clinical history. Before being deemed recovered, Cohort 3 donors had two negative PCRs, clearance, or symptom resolution. The V gene's germline CDR1 is MNHEY and CDR2 SMNVEV (reference sequence). Trimming removed 3 bases at V and 0 bases at J, with 10 bases between. The length of the CDR3 is 15 residues. The rearrangement joins TRBV27 to TRBJ2-3; weak D call: TRBD2 (6 bases). Sequenced: PBMCs or T cells enriched from blood (not recorded which). The clonotype comes from a woman in her twenties or thirties who had recovered from COVID-19. The CDR3 spells CASSFRRDSTDTQYF. The DNA for the CDR3 is TGTGCCAGCAGTTTCCGGCGGGACAGCACAGATACGCAGTATTTT.